These 9 T cell receptor beta chains originate from one sample sequenced in a study of blood T cells in healthy people across ages. Then a second PCR, running about 7 to 11 cycles, was carried out with a sample-barcoded 5' primer and a J-beta primer mix. One entry per CDR3 protein, called by TCRdb with MiXCR from the 5' RACE reads. The table has hundreds of thousands of distinct CDR3 sequences, roughly 58% seen once. Sample: blood. Every receptor here comes from a man between 60 and 70 years old in good health.

The rearrangement uses TRBV18 and TRBJ1-6; no definite D call. The CDR3 totals 17 residues. Trimming removed 2 bases from V and 9 bases from J, with 20 bases in between. From germline, CDR1 is KGHSH and CDR2 LQKENI. The CDR3 reads CASSPDFARRTTSPLHF. CDR3 bases: TGTGCCAGCTCACCAGACTTCGCGCGCAGGACCACTTCACCCCTCCACTTT.

V is TRBV7-7 and J is TRBJ2-5; D may be TRBD2 (5 bases). Germline-derived CDR1 and CDR2 are SSHAT and FNYEAQ (reference sequence). Between the trimmed V and J ends, which lost 5 bases and 11 bases, there was a span of 15 bases. This CDR3 is built from 12 residues. CDR3 in amino acids: CASSPGYGEQYF. CDR3 nucleotide sequence: TGTGCCAGCAGCCCGGGGTATGGGGAGCAGTACTTC.

Regarding this clonotype: Germline is not matched at one junction end, which may reflect a read error. The genes are TRBV7-8 and TRBJ2-5; D is possibly TRBD1 or TRBD2 (5 bases each). CDR3 length equals 14 residues. Germline CDR1 reads SGHVS; CDR2 reads FQNEAQ. Here the CDR3 reads CASSLVGTQETRYF. The CDR3 DNA follows: TGTGCCAGCAGCTTAGTAGGGACCCAAGAGACCCGGTACTTC.

The chain joins TRBV5-6 to TRBJ2-1; 7 bases map to TRBD2. The germline V gene has CDR1 SGHDT and CDR2 YYEEEE. V was pared by 2 bases and J by 10 bases, with 9 bases of the junction left unmatched. The CDR3 spans 14 residues. The CDR3 nucleotides are TGTGCCAGCAGCTTAGCGGGGCGGATACACGAGCAGTTCTTC. It is translated as CASSLAGRIHEQFF.

The J gene is TRBJ2-7, the V gene TRBV4-2, with 7 bases identical to TRBD1. Germline V gene data show CDR1 as LGHNA and CDR2 as YNFKEQ. CDR3 size: 14 residues. The V gene end was trimmed by 6 bases and the J gene end by 5 bases; junction bases not matched to a gene: 10. The CDR3, as DNA: TGTGCCAGCAGGAAAGCTTTTACAGGGGACGAGCAGTACTTC. Amino acid sequence: CASRKAFTGDEQYF.

The J gene is TRBJ1-1, the V gene TRBV4-1; TRBD1 is a possible D gene (5 bases). There are 16 residues in the CDR3. In germline, CDR1 is MGHRA, CDR2 YSYEKL. The V gene lost 3 bases and the J gene lost 9 bases, with 23 bases spanning the gap. The CDR3, as DNA: TGCGCCAGCAGCCAGGCTAGCCTGGGACGGCGGAATAAAGCTTTCTTT. It yields the protein CASSQASLGRRNKAFF.

The chain couples TRBV3-1 to TRBJ2-7, with 10 bases lining up with TRBD2. CDR1 and CDR2 (germline): LGHDT, YNNKEL (reference sequence). J gave up 4 bases and V 1 base, and 7 bases lay outside the gene matches. The CDR3 has 16 residues. The CDR3 reads CASSQVFSSGGYEQYF. CDR3 nucleotides: TGTGCCAGCAGCCAAGTGTTCTCTAGCGGGGGTTACGAGCAGTACTTC.

Comments on this clonotype: A much larger clone lies one base from this, so it may be a read error. V and J are TRBV29-1 and TRBJ2-5; TRBD2 agrees at 7 bases. The CDR3 is 15 amino acids. The germline CDR1 and CDR2 sequences are SQVTM and ANQGSEA. DNA of the CDR3: TGCAGCGGCTCTGGGGGGGAGTTACGCCAAGGGACCCAGTACTTC. It codes for CSGSGGELRQGTQYF.

As for this clonotype: This may come from a read error, since a much larger clone is one base off. This chain uses TRBV12-3 or TRBV12-4 with TRBJ2-3, with D unclear. The ends were cut back, 3 bases at V and 0 bases at J, with 7 bases in the middle. The CDR3 loop spans 14 amino acids. This chain's CDR3 is CASSFSQSTDTQYF. Written as DNA, the CDR3 is TGTGCCAGCAGTTTCAGCCAGAGCACAGATACGCAGTATTTT.